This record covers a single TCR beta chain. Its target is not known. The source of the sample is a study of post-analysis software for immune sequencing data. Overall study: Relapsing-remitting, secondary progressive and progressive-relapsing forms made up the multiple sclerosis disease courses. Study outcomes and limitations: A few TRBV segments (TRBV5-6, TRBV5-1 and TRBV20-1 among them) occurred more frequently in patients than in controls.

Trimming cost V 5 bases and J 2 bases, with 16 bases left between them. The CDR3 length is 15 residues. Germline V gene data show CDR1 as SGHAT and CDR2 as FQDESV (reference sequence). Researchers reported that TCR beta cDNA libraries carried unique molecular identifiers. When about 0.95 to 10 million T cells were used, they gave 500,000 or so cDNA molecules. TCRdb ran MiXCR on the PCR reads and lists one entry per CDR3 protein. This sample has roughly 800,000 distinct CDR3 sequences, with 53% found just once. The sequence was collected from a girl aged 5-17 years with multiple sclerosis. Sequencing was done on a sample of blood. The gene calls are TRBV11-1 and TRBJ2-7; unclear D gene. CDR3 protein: CASSPPTTRAYEQYF. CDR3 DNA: TGTGCCAGCAGCCCTCCCACCACCCGAGCCTACGAGCAGTACTTC.